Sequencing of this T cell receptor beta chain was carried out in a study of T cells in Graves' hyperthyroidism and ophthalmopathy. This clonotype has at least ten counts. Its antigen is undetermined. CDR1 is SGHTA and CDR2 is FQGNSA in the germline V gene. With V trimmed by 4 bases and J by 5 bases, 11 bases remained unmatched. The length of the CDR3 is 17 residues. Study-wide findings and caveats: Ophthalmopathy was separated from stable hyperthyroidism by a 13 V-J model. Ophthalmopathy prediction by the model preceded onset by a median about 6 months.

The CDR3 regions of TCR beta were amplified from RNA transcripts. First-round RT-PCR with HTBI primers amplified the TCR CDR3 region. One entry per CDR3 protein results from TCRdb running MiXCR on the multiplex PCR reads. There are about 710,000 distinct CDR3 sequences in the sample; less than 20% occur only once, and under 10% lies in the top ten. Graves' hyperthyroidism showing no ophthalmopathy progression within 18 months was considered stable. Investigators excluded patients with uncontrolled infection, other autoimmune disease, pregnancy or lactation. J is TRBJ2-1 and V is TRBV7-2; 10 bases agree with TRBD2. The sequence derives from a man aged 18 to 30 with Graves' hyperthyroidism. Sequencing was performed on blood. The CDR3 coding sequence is TGTGCCAGCAGCTCACAGAGAGCGGGAGGGGGTCACAATGAGCAGTTCTTC. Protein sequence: CASSSQRAGGGHNEQFF.